Listed below are T cell receptor beta chains from one sample, sequenced in a study of cytotoxic CD8 clonotypes in ibrutinib-treated CLL. Measured with immunoSEQ multiplex PCR; TCRdb has only the in-frame clones, and not every one. The table includes approximately 20,000 clones, more than 65% detected once. Sequences were derived from PBMCs, sampled before ibrutinib treatment. These receptors came from a human donor with chronic lymphocytic leukemia. The CDR3 runs from the conserved cysteine through the conserved F or W. The D gene is left open where the match is weak. Not every row has a clone size; where given, it reads once, few, many or a size class.

CDR3 DNA	CDR3 protein	V gene	J gene	D gene	clone size
TGTGCCAGCAGCGCCGGGGGAAACACTGAAGCTTTCTTT	CASSAGGNTEAFF	TRBV9	TRBJ1-1	-	-
TGTGCCAGCAGCACACGACAGGCCGAAGCTTTCTTT	CASSTRQAEAFF	TRBV7-9	TRBJ1-1	-	few
TGCGCCAGCAGCTTGGCGGGGCCTCCGGAGGAAAAACTGTTTTTT	CASSLAGPPEEKLFF	TRBV5-1	TRBJ1-4	-	-
TGTGCCAGCAGCCCCCGTGGGGAGGGTACCTACGAGCAGTACTTC	CASSPRGEGTYEQYF	TRBV7-8	TRBJ2-7	TRBD2	-
TGTGCCAGCAGCTCTCCGGGACTAGGGATGACCCAGTACTTC	CASSSPGLGMTQYF	TRBV7-8	TRBJ2-5	TRBD2	-
TGTGCCAGTAGCTCGACAAGACGAACCTACGAGCAGTACTTC	CASSSTRRTYEQYF	TRBV19	TRBJ2-7	-	-
TGCGCCAGCAGCTACGACAGGCCCTCGGGCACTGAAGCTTTCTTT	CASSYDRPSGTEAFF	TRBV5-1	TRBJ1-1	-	-
TGTGCCAGCAGCTTTTTCGGGGAGGGGTCTGGCTACACCTTC	CASSFFGEGSGYTF	TRBV5-4	TRBJ1-2	-	-
TGTGCCAGCAGTTTGGGACAGTCTCGTCAGCCCCAGCATTTT	CASSLGQSRQPQHF	TRBV28	TRBJ1-5	TRBD1	-
TGTGCCATCAGTGATCCGACAGGGGGCAATGGCTACACCTTC	CAISDPTGGNGYTF	TRBV10-3	TRBJ1-2	TRBD1	-
TGTGCCAGCAGCAGAAGCAATCAGCCCCAGCATTTT	CASSRSNQPQHF	TRBV6-1	TRBJ1-5	-	few
TGTGCCAGCCGGGGAGGGAAGGCCCCAAGAAACATTCAGTACTTC	CASRGGKAPRNIQYF	TRBV6-1	TRBJ2-4	TRBD2	-
TGTGCCAGCAGTGAAAAGGGGGCTGGCAAAAACATTCAGTACTTC	CASSEKGAGKNIQYF	TRBV2	TRBJ2-4	TRBD1	-
TGTGCCAGCAGCCAAGCACGCACAGATACGCAGTATTTT	CASSQARTDTQYF	TRBV7-6	TRBJ2-3	-	-
TGTGCCAGCAGCGGACAGGGCGGGGGTCAGCCCCAGCATTTT	CASSGQGGGQPQHF	TRBV27	TRBJ1-5	TRBD1	-
TGTGCCAGTAGTCCCTTCCAGAGCTCCTACAATGAGCAGTTCTTC	CASSPFQSSYNEQFF	TRBV19	TRBJ2-1	-	-
TGTGCCAGCACCCTCGACTCTGGCGGGGGCAAAGCTTTCTTT	CASTLDSGGGKAFF	TRBV6-4	TRBJ1-1	-	-
TGCGCCAGCAGCGCGGGTACAGGGGGCTCCTACAATGAGCAGTTCTTC	CASSAGTGGSYNEQFF	TRBV4-1	TRBJ2-1	TRBD1	-
TGCGCCAGCAGCCCCCGTGCGGGGAGCTCCTATAATTCACCCCTCCACTTT	CASSPRAGSSYNSPLHF	TRBV5-1	TRBJ1-6	-	-
TGTGCCAGCAGCCCCCGGGGAGGAGGGGGGACTGAAGCTTTCTTT	CASSPRGGGGTEAFF	TRBV7-2	TRBJ1-1	-	-
TGCGCCAGCAGCTTGGGGGCGGGGAACACTGAAGCTTTCTTT	CASSLGAGNTEAFF	TRBV5-1	TRBJ1-1	-	-
TGTGCCAGCAGCGAAGCGGGAGCAGATACGCAGTATTTT	CASSEAGADTQYF	TRBV6-5	TRBJ2-3	TRBD2	-
TGCAGCGCAGCGACAGTATATCTGGGCGAGCAGTACTTC	CSAATVYLGEQYF	TRBV29-1	TRBJ2-7	-	-
TGTGCCAGCAGTTACTCGATCGGGGTCGGATCTGGGTGGCTGTTTTTT	CASSYSIGVGSGWLFF	TRBV6-5	TRBJ2-2	-	-
TGCGCCAGCAGCCAAGATATCGGACGGACTAACTCTGGAAACACCATATATTTT	CASSQDIGRTNSGNTIYF	TRBV4-3	TRBJ1-3	-	-
TGTGCCGCCCACCGGGGACAGGGATCGGTCTACGAGCAGTACTTC	CAAHRGQGSVYEQYF	TRBV30	TRBJ2-7	TRBD1	-
TGTGCCAGCAGCTCCCGTTTTGGGTCTGGGGCCAACGTCCTGACTTTC	CASSSRFGSGANVLTF	TRBV7-2	TRBJ2-6	-	-
TGTGCCAGCAGCTCCGACGGGGGCCGTCCCCACACAGATACGCAGTATTTT	CASSSDGGRPHTDTQYF	TRBV7-9	TRBJ2-3	-	-
TGTGCCAGCAGTGGACAGGGTGGACAAGAGACCCAGTACTTC	CASSGQGGQETQYF	TRBV7-2	TRBJ2-5	TRBD1	-
TGTGCCAGCAGACCGGACTCCCGCTTTAACTATGGCTACACCTTC	CASRPDSRFNYGYTF	TRBV6-5	TRBJ1-2	-	-
TGTGCCAGCAGCCCGCGACAGACCCGTCTACCCCTCCACTTT	CASSPRQTRLPLHF	TRBV9	TRBJ1-6	-	few